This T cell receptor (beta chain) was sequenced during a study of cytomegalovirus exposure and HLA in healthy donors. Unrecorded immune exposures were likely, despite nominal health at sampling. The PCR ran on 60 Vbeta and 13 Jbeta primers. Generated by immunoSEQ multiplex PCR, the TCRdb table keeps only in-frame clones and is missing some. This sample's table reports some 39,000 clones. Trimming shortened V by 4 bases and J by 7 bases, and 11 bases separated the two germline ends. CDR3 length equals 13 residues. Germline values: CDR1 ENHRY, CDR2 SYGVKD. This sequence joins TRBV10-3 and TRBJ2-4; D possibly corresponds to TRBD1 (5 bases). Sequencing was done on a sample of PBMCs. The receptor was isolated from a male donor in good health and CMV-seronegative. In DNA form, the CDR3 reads TGTGCCATCAGTGTTCAGGGTCTGAACATTCAGTACTTC. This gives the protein CAISVQGLNIQYF.